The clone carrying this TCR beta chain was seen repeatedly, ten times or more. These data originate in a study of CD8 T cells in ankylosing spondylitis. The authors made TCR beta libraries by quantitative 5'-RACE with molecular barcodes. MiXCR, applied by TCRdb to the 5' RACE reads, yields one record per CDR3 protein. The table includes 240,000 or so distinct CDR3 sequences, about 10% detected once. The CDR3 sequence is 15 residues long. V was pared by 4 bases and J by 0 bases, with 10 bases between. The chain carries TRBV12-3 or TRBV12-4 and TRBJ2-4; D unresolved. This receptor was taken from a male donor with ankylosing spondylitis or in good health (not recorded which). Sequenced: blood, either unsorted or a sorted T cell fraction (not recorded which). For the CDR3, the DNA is TGTGCCAGCAGTTCGACTCGTCCAGCCAAAAACATTCAGTACTTC. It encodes CASSSTRPAKNIQYF.